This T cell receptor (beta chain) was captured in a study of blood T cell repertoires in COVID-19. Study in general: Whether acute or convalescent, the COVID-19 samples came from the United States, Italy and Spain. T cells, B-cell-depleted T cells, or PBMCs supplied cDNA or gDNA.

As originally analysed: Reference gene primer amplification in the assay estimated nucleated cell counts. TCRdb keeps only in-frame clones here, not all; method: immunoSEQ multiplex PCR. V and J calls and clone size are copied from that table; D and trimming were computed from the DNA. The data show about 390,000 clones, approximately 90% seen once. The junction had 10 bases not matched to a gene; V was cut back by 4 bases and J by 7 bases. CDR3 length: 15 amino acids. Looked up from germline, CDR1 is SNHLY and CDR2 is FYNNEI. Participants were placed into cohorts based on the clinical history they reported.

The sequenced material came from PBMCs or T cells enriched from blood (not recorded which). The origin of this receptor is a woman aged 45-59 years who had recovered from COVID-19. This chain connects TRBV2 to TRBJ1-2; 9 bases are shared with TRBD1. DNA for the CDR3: TGTGCCAGCAGTGGTACAGGGGGCAGAACATTTGGCTACACCTTC. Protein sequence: CASSGTGGRTFGYTF. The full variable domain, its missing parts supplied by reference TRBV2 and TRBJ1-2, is EPEVTQTPSHQVTQMGQEVILRCVPISNHLYFYWYRQILGQKVEFLVSFYNNEISEKSEIFDDQFSVERPDGSNFTLKIRSTKLEDSAMYFCASSGTGGRTFGYTFGSGTRLTVV.